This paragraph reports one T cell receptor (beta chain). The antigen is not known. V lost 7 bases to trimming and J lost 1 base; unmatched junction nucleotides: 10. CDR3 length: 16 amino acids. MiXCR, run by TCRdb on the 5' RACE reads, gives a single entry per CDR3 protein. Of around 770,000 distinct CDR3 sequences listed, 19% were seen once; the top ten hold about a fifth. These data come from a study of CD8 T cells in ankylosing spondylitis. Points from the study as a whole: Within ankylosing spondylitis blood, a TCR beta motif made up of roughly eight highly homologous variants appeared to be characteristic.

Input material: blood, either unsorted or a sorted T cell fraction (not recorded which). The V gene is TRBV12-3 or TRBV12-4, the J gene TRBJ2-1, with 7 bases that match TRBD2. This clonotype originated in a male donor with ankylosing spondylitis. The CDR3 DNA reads TGTGCCAGCATTCCCCCTCTGGGGGGGTCCTACAATGAGCAGTTCTTC. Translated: CASIPPLGGSYNEQFF.